The sequence of this TCR beta chain was determined in a study of shared clonotypes between healthy human individuals (TCRdb year 2020). General notes on the study: Three men and a couple of women, aged 18 to 49 years, made up the cohort. Leukapheresis yielded between about 0.85 and 10 billion PBMCs per donor. To increase sequencing depth and limit assay-specific biases, different laboratories used diverse techniques to prepare libraries and sequence TCR repertoires. To estimate repertoire size and how much clonotypes are shared between individuals, the study performed deep sequencing of blood TCR repertoires from a few healthy adults. Overall study outcomes, separate from this receptor: The small number of donors limited the genetic and exposure-history diversity represented. Sampling was restricted to blood, and TCR repertoires in tissues likely differ from the TCR repertoires found in blood. Pairwise subsampling indicated that sequencing depth was expected to affect the degree of clonotype sharing among donors.

Donors were healthy HIV-negative adults with no recently reported acute infections or vaccinations. Only Caucasian adults living in Nashville, Tennessee, USA were represented among the donors. For unsorted samples, 75 million to 90 million PBMCs were counted and genomic DNA was extracted with the QIAamp DNA Blood Mini kit. Blood was collected by leukapheresis, and PBMCs were isolated by Ficoll-Histopaque density gradient centrifugation and then cryopreserved in liquid nitrogen vapor phase. Including cysteine and phenylalanine, the CDR3 has 18 amino acids. Just CDR3 DNA is preserved here, 54 bases in frame from base 1. Via the germline V gene, CDR1 is MNHNS and CDR2 SASEGT. Trimming costs V 2 bases and J 8 bases, and their ends lie 25 bases apart. A word on this clone: What this receptor recognizes is not known. Per-nucleotide qualities are absent, and no much larger clonotype sits a single base away.

Using the deep immunoSEQ assay, TCR CDR3 regions were amplified from genomic DNA by multiplex PCR. Extracted genomic DNA from each cell subset was distributed evenly across all wells of several immunoSEQ 96-well plates, and each plate was treated as a replicate. Each replicate PCR for unsorted PBMC received 300 to 350 ng genomic DNA, equal to about 30,000 T cell genomes. Unsorted PBMC genomic DNA was sequenced across ten immunoSEQ deep assay plates. Purified libraries were measured with a Qubit 3.0 fluorometer, size-checked on a Bioanalyzer 2100, and measured again with the KAPA Library Quantification kit. A separate single-read 150-cycle Illumina NextSeq 550 flow cell was used to sequence each immunoSEQ 96-well plate. The paper's processing steps were these. Because the immunoSEQ output included only junctional sequences and no quality scores, the filtering could not be the same as the filtering used for full-length reads. Sequences were annotated with PyIR, a Python wrapper for IgBLAST v1.9, and V/J genes and CDR3 were assigned using IMGT germline references. Any read was removed if the V/J assignment was weak (E-value above 1e-6), the CDR3 was missing, or the read contained stop codons, out-of-frame junctions, or ambiguous translated residues. A V3J clonotype was defined by an identical inferred V gene, J gene, and CDR3 amino acid sequence. To compute the percentage overlap between repertoires, the number of shared unique clonotypes was divided by the size of the smaller repertoire. Repertoire richness was assessed with RTK rarefaction, the Chao1 estimator, and Recon v2.1 estimates of unobserved clonotypes. What TCRdb holds here is the immuneACCESS table cut down to in-frame rearrangements. Part of the clones is not present; checked against another copy, under half of the missing clones reflect an unresolved V gene, and the others are unexplained. V and J calls and clone size are as listed in that table; D and trimming were resolved from the DNA. The sample table records about 480,000 clones; around 79% of these occur just once. The ten largest clones take up approximately 13% of the sample.

Material for sequencing was PBMCs. The receptor chain draws on TRBV6-1 and TRBJ2-1; no D gene can be assigned with confidence. The sequence was collected from a woman between 40 and 50 years old in good health. Some clones in this sample may be carry-over from other donors' samples. The nucleotide sequence reads as follows: TGTGCCAGCAGTGAACTCAAGCCAGGCGTGGGGATTAACTATGAGCAGTTCTTC. This yields the protein CASSELKPGVGINYEQFF.